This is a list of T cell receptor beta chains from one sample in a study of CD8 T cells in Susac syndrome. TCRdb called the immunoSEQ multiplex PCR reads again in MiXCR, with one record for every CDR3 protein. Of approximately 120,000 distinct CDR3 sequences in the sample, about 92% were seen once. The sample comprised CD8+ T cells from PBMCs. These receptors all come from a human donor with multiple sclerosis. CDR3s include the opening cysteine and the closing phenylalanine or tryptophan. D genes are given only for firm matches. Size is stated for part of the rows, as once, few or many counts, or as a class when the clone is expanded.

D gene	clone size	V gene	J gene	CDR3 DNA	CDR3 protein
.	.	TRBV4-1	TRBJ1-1	TGCGCCAGCAGCCAAGGAGGACCACCTTCAGGCGGAGCTTTCTTT	CASSQGGPPSGGAFF
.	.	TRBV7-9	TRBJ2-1	TGTGCCAGCACGGTCTCCTACAATGAGCAGTTCTTC	CASTVSYNEQFF
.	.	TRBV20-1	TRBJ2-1	TGCAGTGCTAGAGATTACCAAGATGAGCAGTTCTTC	CSARDYQDEQFF
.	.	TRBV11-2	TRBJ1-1	TGTGCCAGCAGGAAGAAAGGGGAAGGTGAAGCTTTCTTT	CASRKKGEGEAFF
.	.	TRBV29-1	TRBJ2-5	TGCAGCGTTGACTATCCCGGAGAGACCCAGTACTTC	CSVDYPGETQYF
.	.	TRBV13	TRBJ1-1	TGTGCCAGCAGCTTAGGGCAGTCCACTGAAGCTTTCTTT	CASSLGQSTEAFF
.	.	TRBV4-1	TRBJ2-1	TGCGCCAGCAGCCAAGAAGAGGACCTCTACAATGAGCAGTTCTTC	CASSQEEDLYNEQFF
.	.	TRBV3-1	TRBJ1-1	TGTGCCAGCAGCCAATTGTTATTTGGTCAAGGGGTGAACGCTGAAGCTTTCTTT	CASSQLLFGQGVNAEAFF
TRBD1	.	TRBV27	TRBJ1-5	TGTGCCAGCAGTTTGGGACAGTACAATCAGCCCCAGCATTTT	CASSLGQYNQPQHF
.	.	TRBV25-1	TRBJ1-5	TGTGCCAGCAGTGAAGCCCCGGGTAGCAATCAGCCCCAGCATTTT	CASSEAPGSNQPQHF
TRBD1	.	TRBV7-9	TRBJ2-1	TGTGCCAGCAGCCCACAGGGGTTTAGTTGGGAGCAGTTCTTC	CASSPQGFSWEQFF
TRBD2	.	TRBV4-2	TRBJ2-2	TGTGCCATTAGCGGGGAGCCCGGTGACACCGGGGAGCTGTTTTTT	CAISGEPGDTGELFF
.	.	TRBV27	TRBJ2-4	TGTGCCAGCAGTTTAGGCCGGGGCCAAAACATTCAGTACTTC	CASSLGRGQNIQYF
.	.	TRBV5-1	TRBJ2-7	TGCGCCAGCAGCGATATGGACAGCCCTAAATCCTACGAGCAGTACTTC	CASSDMDSPKSYEQYF
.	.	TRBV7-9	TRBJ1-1	TGTGCCAGCAGCTTACAGGGGATGAACACTGAAGCTTTCTTT	CASSLQGMNTEAFF
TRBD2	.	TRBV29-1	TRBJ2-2	TGCAGCGTTGTGGCGGGAGGGCCGGTCGGGGAGCTGTTTTTT	CSVVAGGPVGELFF
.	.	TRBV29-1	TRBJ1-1	TGCAGCGTTGAAGGGGAGAACAGGGTAGGAGCTTTCTTT	CSVEGENRVGAFF
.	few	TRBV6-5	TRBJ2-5	TGTGCCAGCAGTTTTGGGCAGGGTGTCCAAGAGACCCAGTACTTC	CASSFGQGVQETQYF
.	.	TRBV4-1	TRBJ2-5	TGCGCCAGCAGCCAAGAGAGAGTCCGAGAGACCCAGTACTTC	CASSQERVRETQYF
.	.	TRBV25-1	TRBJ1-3	TGTGCCAGCAGTGCTTATGTGGGACTCATATATTTT	CASSAYVGLIYF
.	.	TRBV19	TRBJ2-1	TGTGCCAGTAGTATTCTCCGGGAGCTCACGTCTGAGCAGTTCTTC	CASSILRELTSEQFF
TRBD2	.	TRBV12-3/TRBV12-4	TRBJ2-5	TGTGCCAGCAGTCTAAGGACTAGCGGGGATCAAGAGACCCAGTACTTC	CASSLRTSGDQETQYF
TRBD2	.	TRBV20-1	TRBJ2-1	TGCAGTGCTAGCAGACTAGCGGGAGTACATGAGCAGTTCTTC	CSASRLAGVHEQFF
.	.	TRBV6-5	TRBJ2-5	TGTGCCAGCGGGGCACGGGAGACCCAGTACTTC	CASGARETQYF
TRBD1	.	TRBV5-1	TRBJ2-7	TGCGCCAGCAGCGGACCGGGACAGGGGGCTGTTGACGCCTACGAGCAGTACTTC	CASSGPGQGAVDAYEQYF
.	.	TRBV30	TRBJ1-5	TGTGCCTGGAGCGGAACAGTTGAGCCTAATCAGCCCCAGCATTTT	CAWSGTVEPNQPQHF
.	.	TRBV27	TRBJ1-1	TGTGCCAGCAGTTTATCGGGGACTTCCCCAGGCGGGGCTTTCTTT	CASSLSGTSPGGAFF
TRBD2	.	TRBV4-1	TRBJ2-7	TGCGCCAGCAGCCAGGGGACTAGCGGGGGGTCACGATACTCCTACGAGCAGTACTTC	CASSQGTSGGSRYSYEQYF
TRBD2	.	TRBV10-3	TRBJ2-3	TGTGCCTCCCGGGCGACTAGCGGTCCTAACACAGATACGCAGTATTTT	CASRATSGPNTDTQYF
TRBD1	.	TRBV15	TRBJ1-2	TGTGCCACCAGCAGAGTAACAGGGGGCGCGTATGGCTACACCTTC	CATSRVTGGAYGYTF
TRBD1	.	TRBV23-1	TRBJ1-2	TGCGCCAGCAGTCACTCCCCGGGACAGGGGGTCGTATTTCTTGGCTACACCTTC	CASSHSPGQGVVFLGYTF
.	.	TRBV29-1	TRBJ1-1	TGCAGCGTGCGGGAGATAATGAACACTGAAGCTTTCTTT	CSVREIMNTEAFF
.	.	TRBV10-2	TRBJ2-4	TGCGCCAGCAGTGTCGGCGATTGGGGGACGACATCATCGCACAACATTCAGTACTTC	CASSVGDWGTTSSHNIQYF
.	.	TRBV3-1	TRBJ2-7	TGTGCCAGCAGCAGGTGGGGCAGGAACGAGCAGTACTTC	CASSRWGRNEQYF
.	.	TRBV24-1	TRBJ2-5	TGTGCCACCAGTGATGTCTCGGGGGCGTACCAAGAGACCCAGTACTTC	CATSDVSGAYQETQYF
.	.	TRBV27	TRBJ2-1	TGTGCCAGCAGCGGGGGCTTCCCCCTCGGCTCCTACAATGAGCAGTTCTTC	CASSGGFPLGSYNEQFF
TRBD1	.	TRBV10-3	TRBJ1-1	TGTGCCATCAGTGAGGGTTCGGGACAGGGGAACACTGAAGCTTTCTTT	CAISEGSGQGNTEAFF
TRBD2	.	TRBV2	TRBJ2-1	TGTGCCAGCAGTGTACGGGAGGTACCCCAACTGAGCGACCACAATGAGCAGTTCTTC	CASSVREVPQLSDHNEQFF
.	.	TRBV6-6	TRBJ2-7	TGTGCGTCCGGGGGCGAGCAGTACTTC	CASGGEQYF
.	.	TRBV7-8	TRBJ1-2	TGTGCCAGCAGCGATTACAAGGTCCTCTATGGCTACACCTTC	CASSDYKVLYGYTF
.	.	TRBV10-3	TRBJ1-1	TGTGCCATCAGTGACCGGGGTGGCACTGAAGCTTTCTTT	CAISDRGGTEAFF
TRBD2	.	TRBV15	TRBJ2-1	TGTGCCACCAGCCCGCGGGGAGGGGATGAGCAGTTCTTC	CATSPRGGDEQFF
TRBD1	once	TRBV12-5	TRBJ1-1	TGTGCTAGTGGTTTGCCGCTGCGAGGGGGCGGCACTGAAGCTTTCTTT	CASGLPLRGGGTEAFF
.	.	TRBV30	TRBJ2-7	TGTGCCTGGAGCGTCGGAGCGGGTTCCGAGCAGTACTTC	CAWSVGAGSEQYF
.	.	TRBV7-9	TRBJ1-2	TGTGCCAGCAGGCCACAGTCGTATGGCTACACCTTC	CASRPQSYGYTF
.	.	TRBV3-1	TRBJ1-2	TGTGCCAGCAGCCCCCATAGGGGTCTCGACTATGGCTACACCTTC	CASSPHRGLDYGYTF
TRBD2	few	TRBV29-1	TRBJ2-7	TGCAGCGTCACCGGGACTAGCGGGGGGTTAAGCTCCTACGAGCAGTACTTC	CSVTGTSGGLSSYEQYF
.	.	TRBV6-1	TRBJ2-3	TGTGCCACCCTCGGGGGTTCAGCAGATACGCAGTATTTT	CATLGGSADTQYF
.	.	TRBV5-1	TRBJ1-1	TGCGCCAGCAGCTTGGAGGGCTACATGAACACTGAAGCTTTCTTT	CASSLEGYMNTEAFF
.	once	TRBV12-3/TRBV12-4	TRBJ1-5	TGTGCCAGCAACGAGGGGTTTGGTCAGCCCCAGCATTTT	CASNEGFGQPQHF
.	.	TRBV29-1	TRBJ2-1	TGCAGCGTGGGAGGTGGCACCTACAATGAGCAGTTCTTC	CSVGGGTYNEQFF
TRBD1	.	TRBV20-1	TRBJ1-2	TGCAGTGCCCCTACACAGGGGGAAAGCTATGGCTACACCTTC	CSAPTQGESYGYTF
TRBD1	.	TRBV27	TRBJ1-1	TGTGCCAGCAGTTCTTCCCGACAGGGTGAAGCTTTCTTT	CASSSSRQGEAFF